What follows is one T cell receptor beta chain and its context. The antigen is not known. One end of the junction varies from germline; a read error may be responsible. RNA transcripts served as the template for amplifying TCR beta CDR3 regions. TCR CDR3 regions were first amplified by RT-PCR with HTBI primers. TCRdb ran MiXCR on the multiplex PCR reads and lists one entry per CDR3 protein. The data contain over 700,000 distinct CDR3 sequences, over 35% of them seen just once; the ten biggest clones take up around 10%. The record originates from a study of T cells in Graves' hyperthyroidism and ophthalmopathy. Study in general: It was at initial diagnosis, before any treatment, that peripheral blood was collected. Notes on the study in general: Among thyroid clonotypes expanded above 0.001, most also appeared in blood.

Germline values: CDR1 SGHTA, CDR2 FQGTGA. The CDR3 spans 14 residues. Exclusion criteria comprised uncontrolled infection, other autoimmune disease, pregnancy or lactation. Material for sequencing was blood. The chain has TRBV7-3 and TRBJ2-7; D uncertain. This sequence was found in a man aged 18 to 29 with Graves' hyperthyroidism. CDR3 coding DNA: TGCGCCAGCAGCCAAGCAACGGGCCCCTACGAGCAGTACTTC. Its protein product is CASSQATGPYEQYF.